This T cell receptor beta chain comes out of a study of blood T cell repertoires in COVID-19. Per the original methods: The assay estimated nucleated cells by amplifying reference gene primers. Profiled with immunoSEQ multiplex PCR; TCRdb holds only in-frame clones, not every one. V and J calls and clone size are those listed in that table; D and trimming were worked out from the DNA. The sample holds 100,000 or so clones; about 75% are singletons and the top ten take around 6.3%. Losses at the gene ends were 2 bases for V and 5 bases for J; bases not matched to a gene: 5. The CDR3 is 14 amino acids. Germline assignment: CDR1 MNHNY and CDR2 SVGAGI (reference sequence). This clone was recorded at least ten times.

Input material: peripheral blood. The sequence was obtained from a man older than 75 with acute or convalescent COVID-19. V usage is TRBV6-6 and J usage is TRBJ1-1; 7 bases map to TRBD1. Written as DNA, the CDR3 is TGTGCCAGCAGTTACCCTGAGGGGGCAACTGAAGCTTTCTTT. This translates into CASSYPEGATEAFF.